The clone carrying this T cell receptor (beta chain) was seen more than once but under ten times. Its antigen is currently unknown. Data came from immunoSEQ multiplex PCR; TCRdb stores just in-frame clones and leaves some out. The data hold around 300,000 clones, with about 80% observed a single time. The data were taken from a study of cytotoxic CD8 clonotypes in ibrutinib-treated CLL. On the study more broadly: Patients: over 9 relapsed/refractory, some 15 treatment-naive, some 18 IGHV unmutated. Median treatment time before response sampling was around twelve months, range 6 to 36. Sequencing produced an average of around 260,000 productive templates and 85,000 to 95,000 productive rearrangements per sample.

Notes on the study in general: Clonality correlated strongly with circulating CD8+ T cells and exceeded age-matched healthy donors at baseline.

The germline gives CDR1 ENHRY, CDR2 SYGVKD. V lost 10 bases, J lost 2 bases, and 8 bases stayed unmatched. The CDR3 is 14 amino acids. The input for sequencing was PBMCs, taken before ibrutinib treatment. The source of this sequence is a human donor with chronic lymphocytic leukemia. The rearrangement links TRBV10-3 to TRBJ2-1; TRBD2 matches at 7 bases. The CDR3 DNA reads as TGTGCCACCACGTCAAGCGGGACCTACAATGAGCAGTTCTTC. This sequence encodes CATTSSGTYNEQFF.